The sequence of this TCR beta chain was determined in a study of cytomegalovirus exposure and HLA in healthy donors. Donors were nominally healthy when sampled, though unrecorded immune exposures were likely. The germline V gene encodes CDR1 SQVTM and CDR2 ANQGSEA. Deletions cut 5 bases from V and 5 bases from J, with 10 bases between. There are 11 residues in the CDR3. Primers: 60 Vbeta forward and 13 Jbeta reverse. The assay was immunoSEQ multiplex PCR, and TCRdb's table has in-frame clones only and misses some. Here the sample spans 200,000 to 300,000 clones, 80% to 90% being singletons. The sample comprised PBMCs. V is TRBV29-1 and J is TRBJ2-7; possible D gene TRBD2, 5 bases. The receptor's source is a woman in her forties in good health and CMV-seropositive. In DNA form, the CDR3 reads TGCAGCGTTAAGAGGGCCCACGAGCAGTACTTC. This encodes CSVKRAHEQYF.